Included here is one TCR beta chain sequence, with context. The target antigen is unknown. Assay used: immunoSEQ multiplex PCR; TCRdb lists only in-frame clones, some missing. The sample holds approximately 22,000 clones; 74% are singletons and the top ten take 20% to 30%. The data were obtained in a study of cytotoxic CD8 clonotypes in ibrutinib-treated CLL. Study context: Included were 11 relapsed/refractory and roughly 15 treatment-naive patients, of whom 17 were IGHV unmutated. Points from the study as a whole: Baseline values of clonality outstripped age-matched healthy donors and followed circulating CD8+ T-cell counts. Elevated clonality accompanied ibrutinib response, with a return toward baseline values at progression.

Trimming stripped 3 bases from V and 5 bases from J, with 10 bases between. Germline-derived CDR1 and CDR2 are LNHDA and SQIVND (reference sequence). CDR3 length: 14 amino acids. Frozen-stored PBMCs produced around 2.2 micrograms of genomic DNA for TCR beta libraries. Here the sequenced sample was PBMCs, taken before ibrutinib treatment. V is TRBV19 and J is TRBJ2-2; possibly TRBD2 for D (6 bases). The receptor's source is a human donor with chronic lymphocytic leukemia. The CDR3 sequence is CASSIGSGTGELFF. The CDR3 bases are TGTGCCAGTAGTATTGGCAGCGGGACCGGGGAGCTGTTTTTT.